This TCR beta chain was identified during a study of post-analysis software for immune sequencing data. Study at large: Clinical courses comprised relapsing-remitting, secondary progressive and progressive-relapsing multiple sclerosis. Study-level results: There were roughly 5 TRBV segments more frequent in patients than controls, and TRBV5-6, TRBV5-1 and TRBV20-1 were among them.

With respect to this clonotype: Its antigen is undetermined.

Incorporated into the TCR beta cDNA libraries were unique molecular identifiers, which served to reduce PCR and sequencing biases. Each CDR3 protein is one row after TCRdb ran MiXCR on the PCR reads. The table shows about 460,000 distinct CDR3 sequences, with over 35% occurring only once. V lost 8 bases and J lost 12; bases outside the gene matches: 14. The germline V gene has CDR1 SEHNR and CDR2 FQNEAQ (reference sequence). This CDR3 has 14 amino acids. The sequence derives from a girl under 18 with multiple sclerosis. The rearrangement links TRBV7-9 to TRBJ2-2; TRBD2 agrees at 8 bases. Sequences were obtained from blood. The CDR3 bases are TGTGCCAGCGTCCCTGAAGCGGGAGTTTTTCAGCTGTTTTTT. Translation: CASVPEAGVFQLFF.